A selection of T cell receptor beta chains follows, all from one sample in a study of control samples from healthy donors and cancer patients. Some clones are missing from TCRdb's copy, which holds only in-frame ones; the method was immunoSEQ multiplex PCR. Among roughly 130,000 clones listed, around nine tenths were seen once. Sample: blood. Every receptor here comes from a man aged 50-60 years in good health. Each CDR3 is given with its conserved first and last residue. Each record gives: V gene, clone size, D gene, J gene, CDR3 protein, CDR3 DNA. A D gene is named only where the DNA matches it firmly. Size values are once, few and many counts, or a class for expanded clones, and some rows have none.

TRBV30	.	TRBD1	TRBJ1-6	CAWSPDRGLGSPLHF	TGTGCCTGGAGCCCGGACAGGGGGCTGGGTTCACCCCTCCACTTT
TRBV7-9	.	TRBD2	TRBJ2-1	CASSSLGRVIYNEQFF	TGTGCCAGCAGCTCCCTGGGGAGGGTGATATACAATGAGCAGTTCTTC
TRBV2	many	.	TRBJ2-6	CASSAGNSGANVLTF	TGTGCCAGCAGCGCCGGAAACTCTGGGGCCAACGTCCTGACTTTC
TRBV30	.	.	TRBJ2-3	CAWGADTQYF	TGTGCCTGGGGGGCAGATACGCAGTATTTT
TRBV5-8	few	.	TRBJ1-4	CASSLSGGTHEKLFF	TGTGCCAGCAGCTTGAGTGGCGGCACCCATGAAAAACTGTTTTTT
TRBV30	.	.	TRBJ2-7	CAWSVVTGTYEQYF	TGTGCCTGGAGTGTCGTGACAGGAACCTACGAGCAGTACTTC
TRBV5-6	.	.	TRBJ1-6	CASSLDQGIDSPLHF	TGTGCCAGCAGCTTGGATCAGGGGATTGATTCACCCCTCCACTTT
TRBV5-1	.	TRBD1	TRBJ1-3	CASSVRTGGGNTIYF	TGCGCCAGCAGTGTCCGGACAGGGGGTGGAAACACCATATATTTT
TRBV2	.	.	TRBJ1-2	CASAGEVDGYTF	TGTGCCAGCGCGGGGGAGGTGGATGGCTACACCTTC
TRBV28	.	.	TRBJ2-3	CASSFSDTQYF	TGTGCCAGCAGTTTTTCAGATACGCAGTATTTT
TRBV7-9	few	.	TRBJ1-3	CASSPRENHSGNTIYF	TGTGCCAGCAGCCCTCGAGAGAACCACTCTGGAAACACCATATATTTT
TRBV6-5	.	.	TRBJ1-1	CASRGGTEAFF	TGTGCCAGCAGGGGAGGCACTGAAGCTTTCTTT
TRBV5-6	.	TRBD1	TRBJ2-1	CASSLGGQGHYEQFF	TGTGCCAGCAGCTTGGGGGGACAGGGTCATTATGAGCAGTTCTTC
TRBV6-1	.	.	TRBJ2-1	CASSEGRNEQFF	TGTGCCAGCAGTGAAGGGCGGAATGAGCAGTTCTTC
TRBV10-2	once	TRBD1	TRBJ2-7	CASSDGTGNSYEQYF	TGCGCCAGCAGTGACGGGACAGGGAACTCCTACGAGCAGTACTTC
TRBV11-2	.	.	TRBJ1-2	CASSLFHGSNYGYTF	TGTGCCAGCAGCTTGTTCCACGGATCTAACTATGGCTACACCTTC
TRBV11-3	.	TRBD1	TRBJ1-1	CASSMGQGRNTEAFF	TGTGCCAGCAGCATGGGACAGGGGAGGAACACTGAAGCTTTCTTT
TRBV19	.	TRBD1	TRBJ1-1	CASSIEGAAGYWDRYTEAFF	TGTGCCAGTAGTATCGAAGGCGCAGCCGGCTACTGGGACAGATACACTGAAGCTTTCTTT
TRBV20-1	.	.	TRBJ1-1	CSGVGRPEAFF	TGCAGTGGGGTAGGGCGCCCTGAAGCTTTCTTT
TRBV2	.	.	TRBJ1-1	CASSGVGNTEAFF	TGTGCCAGCAGTGGTGTGGGGAACACTGAAGCTTTCTTT
TRBV11-2	few	.	TRBJ2-5	CASSYEGSGQETQYF	TGTGCCAGCAGCTACGAGGGGTCGGGGCAAGAGACCCAGTACTTC
TRBV7-3	.	TRBD1	TRBJ2-7	CASSLYPGTDLGEQYF	TGTGCCAGCAGCTTATACCCAGGGACAGACCTGGGGGAGCAGTACTTC
TRBV2	.	.	TRBJ1-2	CASSEGPGRGYTF	TGTGCCAGCAGTGAAGGGCCCGGTCGGGGCTACACCTTC
TRBV15	.	TRBD1	TRBJ1-2	CATSRDLLTGEGYGYTF	TGTGCCACCAGCAGAGATCTCCTGACAGGGGAGGGGTATGGCTACACCTTC
TRBV27	.	.	TRBJ1-2	CASSLFPANYGYTF	TGTGCCAGCAGTTTATTCCCAGCTAACTATGGCTACACCTTC
TRBV30	once	.	TRBJ1-5	CAWSGSNQPQHF	TGTGCCTGGAGCGGAAGCAATCAGCCCCAGCATTTT
TRBV24-1	.	TRBD2	TRBJ2-1	CATSDLIALGLGNNEQFF	TGTGCCACCAGTGATTTGATTGCACTGGGACTAGGAAACAATGAGCAGTTCTTC
TRBV30	.	.	TRBJ1-6	CAWGLNSPLHF	TGTGCCTGGGGACTGAATTCACCCCTCCACTTT
TRBV5-1	.	.	TRBJ1-2	CASSLGGGENYGYTF	TGCGCCAGCAGCTTGGGAGGGGGTGAGAACTATGGCTACACCTTC
TRBV19	.	.	TRBJ1-6	CASSRTDRDNSPLHF	TGTGCCAGTAGCCGAACTGACAGAGATAATTCACCCCTCCACTTT
TRBV10-2	.	.	TRBJ2-5	CASSGASPQETQYF	TGCGCCAGCAGTGGGGCTAGCCCCCAGGAGACCCAGTACTTC
TRBV5-1	.	.	TRBJ2-7	CASSQQGTDEQYF	TGCGCCAGCAGCCAACAGGGGACTGACGAGCAGTACTTC
TRBV19	.	.	TRBJ1-5	CASSIVSAGSQPQHF	TGTGCCAGTAGTATAGTGTCGGCAGGGAGTCAGCCCCAGCATTTT
TRBV7-9	.	.	TRBJ2-5	CASTIEGEDRSQYF	TGTGCCAGCACCATAGAGGGTGAGGATCGTAGTCAGTACTTC
TRBV9	.	TRBD1	TRBJ2-6	CASSIGTGVKGANVLTF	TGTGCCAGCAGTATAGGGACAGGGGTGAAGGGGGCCAACGTCCTGACTTTC
TRBV10-3	few	.	TRBJ2-5	CAISEGAGKETQYF	TGTGCCATCAGTGAGGGGGCAGGGAAAGAGACCCAGTACTTC
TRBV12-5	.	.	TRBJ2-7	CASGYDSSYEQYF	TGTGCTAGTGGTTACGACAGCTCCTACGAGCAGTACTTC
TRBV18	.	TRBD1	TRBJ2-7	CASSPGLRTGPVNEQYF	TGTGCCAGCTCACCAGGGCTCCGGACAGGCCCTGTTAACGAGCAGTACTTC
TRBV5-1	.	.	TRBJ1-2	CASSLAQGLGGYTF	TGCGCCAGCAGCTTAGCGCAGGGCTTAGGTGGCTACACCTTC
TRBV2	.	TRBD1	TRBJ1-2	CASSRGPGGYGYTF	TGTGCCAGCAGTAGGGGGCCAGGGGGCTATGGCTACACCTTC
TRBV6-6	.	.	TRBJ2-5	CASSWVRETQYF	TGTGCCAGCAGTTGGGTGAGAGAGACCCAGTACTTC
TRBV2	.	TRBD1	TRBJ1-2	CASSDYIRGQNYGYTF	TGTGCCAGCAGTGATTATATAAGGGGGCAGAACTATGGCTACACCTTC
TRBV7-9	.	.	TRBJ2-7	CASSPPPQGEQYF	TGTGCCAGCAGCCCACCTCCACAGGGTGAGCAGTACTTC
TRBV6-5	.	TRBD1	TRBJ1-4	CASSYSSRGPIEKLFF	TGTGCCAGCAGTTACTCGAGTAGGGGGCCGATTGAAAAACTGTTTTTT
TRBV12-3/TRBV12-4	.	.	TRBJ1-2	CASTPFEGYGYTF	TGTGCCAGCACCCCGTTCGAGGGCTATGGCTACACCTTC
TRBV9	.	.	TRBJ2-2	CASSPGDTGTGELFF	TGTGCCAGCAGCCCGGGGGACACAGGCACCGGGGAGCTGTTTTTT
TRBV19	once	TRBD1	TRBJ2-5	CASSTTGGGETQYF	TGTGCCAGTAGTACGACAGGGGGCGGTGAGACCCAGTACTTC
TRBV4-1	few	.	TRBJ1-4	CASGGGYSDEKLFF	TGCGCCAGCGGAGGGGGGTATAGCGATGAAAAACTGTTTTTT
TRBV5-6	.	.	TRBJ2-2	CASSLPNTGELFF	TGTGCCAGCAGCTTGCCGAACACCGGGGAGCTGTTTTTT
TRBV5-4	.	TRBD1	TRBJ2-7	CASSLGGGQGGYEQYF	TGTGCCAGCAGCTTGGGTGGGGGACAGGGTGGTTACGAGCAGTACTTC
TRBV11-2	.	.	TRBJ2-1	CASSSTNYNEQFF	TGTGCCAGCAGCTCGACAAACTACAATGAGCAGTTCTTC